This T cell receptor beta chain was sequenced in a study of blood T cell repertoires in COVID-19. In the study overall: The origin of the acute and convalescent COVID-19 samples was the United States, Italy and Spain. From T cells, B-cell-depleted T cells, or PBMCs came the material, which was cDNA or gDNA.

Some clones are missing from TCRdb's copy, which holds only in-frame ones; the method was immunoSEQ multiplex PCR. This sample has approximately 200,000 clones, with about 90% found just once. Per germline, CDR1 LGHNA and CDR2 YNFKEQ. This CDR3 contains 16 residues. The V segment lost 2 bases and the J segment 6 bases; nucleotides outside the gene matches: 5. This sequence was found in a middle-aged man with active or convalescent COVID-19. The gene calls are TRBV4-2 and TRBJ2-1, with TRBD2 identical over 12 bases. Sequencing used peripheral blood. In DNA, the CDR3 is TGTGCCAGCAGCCAACTAGCGGGAGGGCCTAGCAATGAGCAGTTCTTC. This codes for CASSQLAGGPSNEQFF.